This T cell receptor (beta chain) stems from a study of T cell responses to AZD1222 COVID-19 vaccine. J lost 3 bases, V lost 0 bases, and 6 bases had no gene match. CDR1 and CDR2 from the germline V gene are MGHRA and YSYEKL. The length of the CDR3 is 16 residues. This clone was detected once. TCRdb's table, derived via immunoSEQ multiplex PCR, lists solely in-frame clones and lacks some. The sample consists of approximately 100,000 clones, roughly 91% of them appearing once. The sequencing here drew on peripheral blood, taken on day 0 of AZD1222 vaccination. The TCR originated in an adult in good health. The rearrangement joins TRBV4-1 to TRBJ2-7; TRBD1 matches at 9 bases. CDR3 residues: CASSQDPGQGSYEQYF. CDR3 sequence (DNA): TGCGCCAGCAGCCAAGACCCGGGACAGGGCAGCTACGAGCAGTACTTC.